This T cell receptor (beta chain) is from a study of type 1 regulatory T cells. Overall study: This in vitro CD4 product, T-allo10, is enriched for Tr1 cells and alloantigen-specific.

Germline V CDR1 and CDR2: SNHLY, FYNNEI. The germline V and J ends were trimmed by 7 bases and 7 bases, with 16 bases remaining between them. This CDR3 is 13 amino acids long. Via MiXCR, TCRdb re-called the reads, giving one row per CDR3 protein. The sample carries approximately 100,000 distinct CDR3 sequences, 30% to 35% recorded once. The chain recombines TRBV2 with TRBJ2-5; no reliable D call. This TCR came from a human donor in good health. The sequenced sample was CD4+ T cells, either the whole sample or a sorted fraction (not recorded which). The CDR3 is CASIQVRGVTQYF. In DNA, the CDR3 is TGTGCCAGCATTCAAGTACGAGGAGTGACCCAGTACTTC.